The source of this TCR beta chain is a study of shared clonotypes between healthy human individuals. Study in general: Each donor's CD8 memory used one plate, CD8 naive two, each CD4 subset three.

Per the original data handling: ImmunoSEQ output held junction-only sequences without quality scores, so filtering differed. TCRdb's table, derived via immunoSEQ multiplex PCR, lists solely in-frame clones and lacks some. That table is the source of V, J and clone size, and D and trimming were worked out from the DNA. The sample comprises over 2 million clones, about nine tenths of which are singletons, and approximately 0.39% rests with the top ten. The table lists this clone with a count of one. The antigen is not known. Negatively enriched CD4+ T cells were divided by CD45RA into naive and memory. The CDR3 has 21 residues. CDR1 MNHEY and CDR2 SMNVEV come from the germline V gene (reference sequence). V lost 5 bases to trimming and J lost 7 bases; unmatched junction nucleotides: 27. Study-wide findings and caveats: As a rule, naive subsets had a larger estimated richness than memory subsets.

The V and J genes are TRBV27 and TRBJ2-7; TRBD2 matches 12 bases. This TCR came from a man younger than 35 in good health. Some clones in this sample may be carry-over from other donors' samples. The source material was naive CD4+ T cells from PBMCs. Documented subset: CD45RA+ positively selected. CDR3 protein: CASSKSSGRAQGGELLREQYF. In DNA, the CDR3 is TGTGCCAGCAGTAAATCTAGCGGGAGGGCCCAGGGCGGGGAGCTCCTACGAGAGCAGTACTTC.